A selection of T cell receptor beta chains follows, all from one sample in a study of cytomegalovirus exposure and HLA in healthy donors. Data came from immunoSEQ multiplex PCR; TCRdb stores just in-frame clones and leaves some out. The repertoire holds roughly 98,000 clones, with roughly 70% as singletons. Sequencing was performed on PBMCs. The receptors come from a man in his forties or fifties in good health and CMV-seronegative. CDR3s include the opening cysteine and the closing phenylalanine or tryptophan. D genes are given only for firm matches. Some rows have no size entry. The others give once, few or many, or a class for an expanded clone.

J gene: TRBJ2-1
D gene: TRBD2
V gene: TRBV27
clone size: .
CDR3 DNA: TGTGCCAGCAGTTTACCGGGGGAGGGCTACAATGAGCAGTTCTTC
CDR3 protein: CASSLPGEGYNEQFF

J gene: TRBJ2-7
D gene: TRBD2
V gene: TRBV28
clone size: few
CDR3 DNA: TGTGCCAGCAGTCCCCCAGGACTAGCGGGGGGGCGGTCCTACGAGCAGTACTTC
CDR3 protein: CASSPPGLAGGRSYEQYF

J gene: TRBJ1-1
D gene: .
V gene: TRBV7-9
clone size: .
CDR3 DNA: TGTGCCAGCAGCCCGCGACAGGTGAACACTGAAGCTTTCTTT
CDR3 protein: CASSPRQVNTEAFF

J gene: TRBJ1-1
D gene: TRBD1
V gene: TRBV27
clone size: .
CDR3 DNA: TGTGCCAGCAGTCTCTGGACAGGGAGTCAGAACACTGAAGCTTTCTTT
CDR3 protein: CASSLWTGSQNTEAFF

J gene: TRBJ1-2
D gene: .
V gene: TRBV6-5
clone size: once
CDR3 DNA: TGTGCCAGCAGTTACTCGAGGCTCGCCAGGGATGGCTACACCTTC
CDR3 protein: CASSYSRLARDGYTF

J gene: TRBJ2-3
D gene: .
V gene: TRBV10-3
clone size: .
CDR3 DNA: TGTGCCATCAGTGTTGGCGGGAGCACAGATACGCAGTATTTT
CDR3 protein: CAISVGGSTDTQYF

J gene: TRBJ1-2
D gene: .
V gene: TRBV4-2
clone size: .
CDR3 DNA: TGTGCCAGCAGCCAAGATAGCCGGGGTAGGTCGGGCTACACCTTC
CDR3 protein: CASSQDSRGRSGYTF

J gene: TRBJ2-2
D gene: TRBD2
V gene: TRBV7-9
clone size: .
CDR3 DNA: TGTGCCAGCAGCTTACGGGAGGGCTATTCCGGGGAGCTGTTTTTT
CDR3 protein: CASSLREGYSGELFF

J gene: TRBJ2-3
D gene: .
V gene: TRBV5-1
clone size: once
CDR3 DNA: TGCGCCAGCAGCCTGTATTCAGCGGACAGCACAGATACGCAGTATTTT
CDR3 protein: CASSLYSADSTDTQYF

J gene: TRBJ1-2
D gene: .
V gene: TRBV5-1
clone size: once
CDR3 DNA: TGCGCCAGCAGCTTGGTACAGGGTGATATCTATGGCTACGCCTTC
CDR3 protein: CASSLVQGDIYGYAF

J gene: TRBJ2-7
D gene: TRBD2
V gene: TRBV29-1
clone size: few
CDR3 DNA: TGCAGCGTTGAAGAACTAGTAGCGGGGAGCCTTTACGAGCAGTACTTC
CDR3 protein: CSVEELVAGSLYEQYF

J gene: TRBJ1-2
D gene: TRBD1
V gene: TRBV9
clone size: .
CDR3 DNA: TGTGCCAGCAGGGGGACAGGGGTATTCGGCTACACCTTC
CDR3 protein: CASRGTGVFGYTF

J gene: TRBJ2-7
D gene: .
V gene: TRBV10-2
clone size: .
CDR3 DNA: TGCGCCAGCAGTGAGTCCCGAGGATACCGGGTTTCGTCCTACGAGCAGTACTTC
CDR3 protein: CASSESRGYRVSSYEQYF

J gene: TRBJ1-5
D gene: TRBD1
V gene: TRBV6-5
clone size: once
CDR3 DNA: TGTGCCAGCAGTTATCGGCCGACAGGGGTCGATCAGCCCCAGCATTTT
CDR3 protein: CASSYRPTGVDQPQHF

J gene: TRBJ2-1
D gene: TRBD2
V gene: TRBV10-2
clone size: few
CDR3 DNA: TGCGCCAGCAGTCAAAGACTAGCGGGAGGGAACAATGAGCAGTTCTTC
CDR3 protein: CASSQRLAGGNNEQFF

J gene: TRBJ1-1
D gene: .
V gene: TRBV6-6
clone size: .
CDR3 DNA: TGTGCCAGCAGTTACGTCCGACAGGAAGCTTTCTTT
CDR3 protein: CASSYVRQEAFF

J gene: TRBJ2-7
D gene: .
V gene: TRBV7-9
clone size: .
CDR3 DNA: TGTGCCAGCAGCTTAGGACAGGACTACGAGCAGTACTTC
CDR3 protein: CASSLGQDYEQYF

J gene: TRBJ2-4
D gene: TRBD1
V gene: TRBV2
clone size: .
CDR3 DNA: TGTGCCAGCAGCGAAGGACAGGTGCGGTACTTC
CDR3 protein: CASSEGQVRYF

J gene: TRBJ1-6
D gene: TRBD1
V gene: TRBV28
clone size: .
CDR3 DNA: TGTGCCAGCAGTTCCCCGGGACAGGGGGCGAATTCACCCCTCCACTTT
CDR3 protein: CASSSPGQGANSPLHF

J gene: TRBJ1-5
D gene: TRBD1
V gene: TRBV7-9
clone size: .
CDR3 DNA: TGTGCCAGCAGCATGACAGGGGGCGGAAAAGGTCAGCCCCAGCATTTT
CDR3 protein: CASSMTGGGKGQPQHF

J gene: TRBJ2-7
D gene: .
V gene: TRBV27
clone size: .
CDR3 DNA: TGTGCCAGTAGTTTTGGACAGTTCGGCTACGAGCAGTACTTC
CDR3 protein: CASSFGQFGYEQYF

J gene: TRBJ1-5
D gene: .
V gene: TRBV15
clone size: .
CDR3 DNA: TGTGCCACCAGCAGAGCCAGGGACAATAGCAATCAGCCCCAGCATTTT
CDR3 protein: CATSRARDNSNQPQHF

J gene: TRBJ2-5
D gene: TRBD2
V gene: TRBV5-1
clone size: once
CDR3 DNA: TGCGCCAGCAGCGGGGGACTAGGGGAGACCCAGTACTTC
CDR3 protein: CASSGGLGETQYF

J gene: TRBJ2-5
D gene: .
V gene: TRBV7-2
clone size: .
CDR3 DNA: TGTGCCAGCAGACTAAACCTGGGACTTAAAGAGACCCAGTACTTC
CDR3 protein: CASRLNLGLKETQYF

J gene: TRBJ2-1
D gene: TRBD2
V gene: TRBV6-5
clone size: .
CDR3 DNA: TGTGCCAGCAGCCCTAGCGGGAGTTACAATGAGCAGTTCTTC
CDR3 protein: CASSPSGSYNEQFF

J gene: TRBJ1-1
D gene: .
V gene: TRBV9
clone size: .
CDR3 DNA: TGTGCCAGCAGCCCGAGCGGGGGGGCAGTGAACACTGAAGCTTTCTTT
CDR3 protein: CASSPSGGAVNTEAFF

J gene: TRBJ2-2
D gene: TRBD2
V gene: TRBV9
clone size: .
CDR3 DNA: TGTGCCAGCAGCCCCCGACTAGCGGAAGGGGGGAACACCGGGGAGCTGTTTTTT
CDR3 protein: CASSPRLAEGGNTGELFF

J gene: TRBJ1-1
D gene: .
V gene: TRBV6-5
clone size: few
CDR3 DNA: .
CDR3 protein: CASSYSFGQGAITTF

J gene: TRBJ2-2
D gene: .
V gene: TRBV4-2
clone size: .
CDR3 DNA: TGTGCCAGCAGCCAAGTTACCCCAGGGGGGGAGCTGTTTTTT
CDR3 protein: CASSQVTPGGELFF

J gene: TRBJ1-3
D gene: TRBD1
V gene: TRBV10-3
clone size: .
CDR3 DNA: TGTGCCATCACCTTGACGCATCCGGGACAGGGGAGAAACACCATATATTTT
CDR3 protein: CAITLTHPGQGRNTIYF

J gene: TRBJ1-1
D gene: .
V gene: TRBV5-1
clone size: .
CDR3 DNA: TGCGCCAGCAGCCAGGGGACGAACACTGAAGCTTTCTTT
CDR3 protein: CASSQGTNTEAFF

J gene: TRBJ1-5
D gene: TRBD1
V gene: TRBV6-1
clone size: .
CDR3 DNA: TGTGCCAGCACCTCCAGGGGGGAACAGCCCCAGCATTTT
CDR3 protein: CASTSRGEQPQHF

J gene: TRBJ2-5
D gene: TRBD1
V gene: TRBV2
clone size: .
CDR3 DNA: TGTGCCAGCAGTGGTACAGGGGGCGAGACCCAGTACTTC
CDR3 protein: CASSGTGGETQYF

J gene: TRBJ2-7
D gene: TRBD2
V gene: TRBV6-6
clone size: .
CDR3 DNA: TGTGCCAGCAGGTACGAGGACAGCGGGAGGTGGGAGCAGTACTTC
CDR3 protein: CASRYEDSGRWEQYF

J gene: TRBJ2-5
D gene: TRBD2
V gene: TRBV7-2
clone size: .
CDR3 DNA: TGTGCCAGCAGCTTAGGAAGTAGCGGGGCCTATGAGACCCAGTACTTC
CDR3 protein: CASSLGSSGAYETQYF

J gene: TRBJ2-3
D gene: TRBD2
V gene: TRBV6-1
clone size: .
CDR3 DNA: TGTGCCAGCACCAAACTAGCGGGGGGCCCAGATACGCAGTATTTT
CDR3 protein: CASTKLAGGPDTQYF

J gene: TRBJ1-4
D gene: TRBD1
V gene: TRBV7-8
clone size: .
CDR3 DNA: TGTGCCAGCAGCGCGGGTGAGGGACAGGGGGCGCGAAATGAAAAACTGTTTTTT
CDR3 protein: CASSAGEGQGARNEKLFF

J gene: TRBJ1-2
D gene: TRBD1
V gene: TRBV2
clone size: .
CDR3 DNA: TGTGCCAGTAGTGAGAGAGGGGGCTCCTACTATGGCTACACCTTC
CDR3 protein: CASSERGGSYYGYTF

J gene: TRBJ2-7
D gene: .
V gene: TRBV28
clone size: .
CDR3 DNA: TGTGCCAGCAGTCTTCTCTACGAGCAGTACTTC
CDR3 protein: CASSLLYEQYF

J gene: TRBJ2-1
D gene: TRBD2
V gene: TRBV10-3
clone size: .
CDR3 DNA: TGTGCCATCGGGACTAGCGGATACAATGAGCAGTTCTTC
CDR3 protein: CAIGTSGYNEQFF